The 13 T cell receptor beta chains presented below share a single source sample, sequenced in a study of cytomegalovirus exposure and HLA in healthy donors (dated by TCRdb to the late 2010s). Library creation used the immunoSEQ multiplex PCR assay. The multiplex PCR relied on a mix of 60 forward primers for TCR Vbeta segments and 13 reverse primers for TCR Jbeta segments. TCRdb obtained this table from immuneACCESS and retained in-frame rearrangements with V and J assigned. These tables miss some clones; where compared with another copy, unresolved V genes account for less than half of the shortfall, and the remainder is unexplained. This sample lists 95,000 to 100,000 clones; about 80% were detected once. The ten largest clones capture around 3% of the sample. The sample consisted of PBMCs. These receptor sequences come from a man aged 40-55 years in good health and CMV-seronegative.

The chain recombines TRBV27 with TRBJ1-4; maybe TRBD1 (6 bases). Germline-derived CDR1 and CDR2 are MNHEY and SMNVEV (reference sequence). This CDR3 is 14 amino acids long. V was shortened by 5 bases and J by 6 bases, with 13 bases between the two germline ends. The CDR3 DNA reads TGTGCCAGCAGTCCCTACAGGACAGATGAAAAACTGTTTTTT. This codes for CASSPYRTDEKLFF. Full variable domain (remainder filled in from reference TRBV27 and TRBJ1-4): EAQVTQNPRYLITVTGKKLTVTCSQNMNHEYMSWYRQDPGLGLRQIYYSMNVEVTDKGDVPEGYKVSRKEKRNFPLILESPSPNQTSLYFCASSPYRTDEKLFFGSGTQLSVL.

The rearrangement joins TRBV30 to TRBJ1-1; D is undetermined. The CDR3 has 14 residues. Germline CDR1 reads GTSNPN; CDR2 reads SVGIG (reference sequence). V was cut by 3 bases and J by 2 bases, with 13 bases left in between. CDR3 sequence reads: CAWRPRPSNTEAFF. CDR3 bases: TGTGCCTGGAGGCCCAGGCCCTCCAACACTGAAGCTTTCTTT.

This clone was recorded only once. The chain is built from TRBV30 and TRBJ2-3, with 13 bases matching TRBD2. The CDR3 sequence is 16 residues long. J was trimmed by 2 bases and V by 4 bases; bases with no gene match: 6. Germline V gene sequence: CDR1 GTSNPN, CDR2 SVGIG (reference sequence). The CDR3 sequence: CAWTKGLAGDTDTQYF. The CDR3 coding sequence is TGTGCCTGGACCAAAGGACTAGCGGGAGACACAGATACGCAGTATTTT.

The rearrangement uses TRBV11-2 and TRBJ2-7, with D tentatively TRBD2 (6 bases). The germline CDR1 and CDR2 sequences are SGHAT and FQNNGV. The V end was cut by 5 bases, the J end by 7 bases, with 21 bases between. The CDR3 length is 15 residues. The CDR3 DNA reads TGTGCCAGCAGCCCGGCCGGAGGGAACCGGGGGGAGCAGTACTTC. As protein: CASSPAGGNRGEQYF.

The rearrangement joins TRBV5-1 to TRBJ2-7; tentatively, D is TRBD1 (6 bases). Germline CDR1 reads SGHRS; CDR2 reads YFSETQ. The CDR3 spans 15 residues. V was pared by 3 bases and J by 5 bases, with 18 bases between. CDR3 region: CASSSPGTIGHEQYF. Written as DNA, the CDR3 is TGCGCCAGCAGCTCGCCCGGGACAATAGGGCACGAGCAGTACTTC. Full variable domain (missing parts from reference TRBV5-1 and TRBJ2-7): KAGVTQTPRYLIKTRGQQVTLSCSPISGHRSVSWYQQTPGQGLQFLFEYFSETQRNKGNFPGRFSGRQFSNSRSEMNVSTLELGDSALYLCASSSPGTIGHEQYFGPGTRLTVT.

The genes are TRBV30 and TRBJ2-7; tentative D call: TRBD1 (6 bases). Germline V gene lookup returns CDR1 GTSNPN and CDR2 SVGIG (reference sequence). The ends were cut back, 1 base at V and 6 bases at J, with 16 bases in the middle. This CDR3 is 14 amino acids long. As DNA, the CDR3 is TGTGCCTGGAGTGACGACAGGTACGGTGGCGAGCAGTACTTC. Translation: CAWSDDRYGGEQYF.

The CDR3 spells CASSLGNKREAYEQYF. DNA for the CDR3: TGTGCCAGCAGCTTAGGTAACAAGCGGGAGGCTTACGAGCAGTACTTC. The chain recombines TRBV7-8 with TRBJ2-7, with 9 nucleotides matching TRBD2. CDR1 SGHVS and CDR2 FQNEAQ come from the germline V gene. Germline trimming cut 1 base from V and 4 bases from J; bases unmatched to any gene: 8. The length of the CDR3 is 16 residues.

This sequence joins TRBV28 and TRBJ1-5, with TRBD1 identical over 7 bases. This CDR3 comprises 14 residues. The germline V gene has CDR1 MDHEN and CDR2 SYDVKM. Trimming took 7 bases from V and 4 from J; bases not matched to a gene: 7. The CDR3 spells CASMIKGANQPQHF. The DNA of the CDR3 is TGTGCCAGCATGATAAAGGGGGCGAATCAGCCCCAGCATTTT.

This clone was seen a handful of times. The rearrangement links TRBV19 to TRBJ2-2; D is possibly TRBD1 (5 bases). The ends were cut back, 6 bases at V and 2 bases at J, with 13 bases in the middle. The CDR3 is made up of 15 amino acids. Germline loops: CDR1 LNHDA, CDR2 SQIVND (reference sequence). CDR3 in amino acids: CASRQDRSNTGELFF. The CDR3 DNA is TGTGCCAGTAGACAAGACAGAAGTAACACCGGGGAGCTGTTTTTT. Complete variable domain (other parts from reference TRBV19 and TRBJ2-2): DGGITQSPKYLFRKEGQNVTLSCEQNLNHDAMYWYRQDPGQGLRLIYYSQIVNDFQKGDIAEGYSVSREKKESFPLTVTSAQKNPTAFYLCASRQDRSNTGELFFGEGSRLTVL.

The chain employs TRBV10-2 and TRBJ2-2; 7 nucleotides agree with TRBD2. The V and J ends lost 6 bases and 6 bases, in that order; junction bases with no gene match: 4. Germline V gene data show CDR1 as WSHSY and CDR2 as SAAADI. The CDR3 totals 13 residues. CDR3 bases: TGCGCCAGCAGCACTAGCGTCCCCGGGGAGCTGTTTTTT. Translation: CASSTSVPGELFF.

This chain uses TRBV6-1 with TRBJ1-1; D unresolved. V was pared by 10 bases and J by 4 bases, with 19 bases between. This CDR3 has 14 amino acids. CDR1 is MNHNS and CDR2 is SASEGT in the germline V gene. In DNA, the CDR3 is TGTGCCACCCGAGCAAGTGGAGACGCCACTGAAGCTTTCTTT. This gives the protein CATRASGDATEAFF.

The table lists this clone with a count of one. V usage is TRBV19 and J usage is TRBJ1-6; D gene ambiguous. The CDR3 is 15 amino acids. From germline, CDR1 is LNHDA and CDR2 SQIVND (reference sequence). The ends were cut back, 5 bases at V and 10 bases at J, with 18 bases in the middle. The CDR3 DNA reads TGTGCCAGTAGTTCTCGCGGTGGGGAGAACTCACCCCTCCACTTT. This codes for CASSSRGGENSPLHF.

V usage is TRBV2 and J usage is TRBJ2-7, with 7 nucleotides matching TRBD1. Germline V CDR1 and CDR2: SNHLY, FYNNEI. This CDR3 has 14 residues. J was trimmed by 0 bases and V by 7 bases; bases with no gene match: 6. CDR3 in DNA: TGTGCCAGCACCGGGACAGCCAGCTCCTACGAGCAGTACTTC. The encoded protein is CASTGTASSYEQYF.